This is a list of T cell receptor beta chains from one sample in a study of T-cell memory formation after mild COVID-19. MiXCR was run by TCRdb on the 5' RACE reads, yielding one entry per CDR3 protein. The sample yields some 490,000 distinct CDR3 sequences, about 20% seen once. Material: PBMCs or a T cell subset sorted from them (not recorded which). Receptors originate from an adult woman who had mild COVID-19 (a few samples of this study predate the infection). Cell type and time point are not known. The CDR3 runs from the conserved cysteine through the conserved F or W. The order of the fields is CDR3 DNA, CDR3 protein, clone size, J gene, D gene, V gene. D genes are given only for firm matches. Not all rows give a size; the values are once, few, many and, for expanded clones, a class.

DNA: TGCAGTGCTAGACCACAGGGAGTGACTGGAAACACCATATATTTT
CDR3: CSARPQGVTGNTIYF
size: few
J: TRBJ1-3
D: -
V: TRBV20-1

DNA: TGTGCCACCAGCACTCATCTCGCCAGCACAGATACGCAGTATTTT
CDR3: CATSTHLASTDTQYF
size: -
J: TRBJ2-3
D: -
V: TRBV24-1

DNA: TGCGCCAGCAGCCACGCTCTCATAAGAGGGGAGACTGAAGCTTTCTTT
CDR3: CASSHALIRGETEAFF
size: -
J: TRBJ1-1
D: -
V: TRBV4-1

DNA: TGTGCCACTAGAGAAGGCACTGAAGCTTTCTTT
CDR3: CATREGTEAFF
size: -
J: TRBJ1-1
D: -
V: TRBV6-6

DNA: TGTGCCAGCAAGGGACTAGCGGGGGGGCAACTTGTCGGGGAGCTGTTTTTT
CDR3: CASKGLAGGQLVGELFF
size: -
J: TRBJ2-2
D: TRBD2
V: TRBV2

DNA: TGTGCCAGCAGTCGTAGCGGGGGCCCGGGGCAGTTCTTC
CDR3: CASSRSGGPGQFF
size: -
J: TRBJ2-1
D: TRBD2
V: TRBV7-9

DNA: TGCAGCGTGGCGGTTGTAGCTGGAAACACCATATATTTT
CDR3: CSVAVVAGNTIYF
size: -
J: TRBJ1-3
D: -
V: TRBV29-1

DNA: TGTGCCAGCAGCGTAGGCTCTAGCCGGGAGACCCAGTACTTC
CDR3: CASSVGSSRETQYF
size: -
J: TRBJ2-5
D: -
V: TRBV9

DNA: TGTGCCAGCTCACCGCACCCCCGCCAGCCCCAGCATTTT
CDR3: CASSPHPRQPQHF
size: few
J: TRBJ1-5
D: -
V: TRBV18

DNA: TGTGCCAGCAGCCGCGGACTAGCGGGTACCTACGAGCAGTACTTC
CDR3: CASSRGLAGTYEQYF
size: -
J: TRBJ2-7
D: TRBD2
V: TRBV2

DNA: TGTGCCAGCAGCGCCCTGCCTACGGGACACCTCTCCTACGAGCAGTACTTC
CDR3: CASSALPTGHLSYEQYF
size: -
J: TRBJ2-7
D: -
V: TRBV9

DNA: TGTGCCAGCAGTTTTCCGGACAGGGTAATGTACGAGCAGTACTTC
CDR3: CASSFPDRVMYEQYF
size: few
J: TRBJ2-7
D: TRBD1
V: TRBV27

DNA: TGTGCCAGCAGTGCCGTAGCGGGGGACTCCTACGAGCAGTACTTC
CDR3: CASSAVAGDSYEQYF
size: -
J: TRBJ2-7
D: TRBD2
V: TRBV6-1

DNA: TGTGCCAGCAGTTTATCCGGGGACACAGATACGCAGTATTTT
CDR3: CASSLSGDTDTQYF
size: few
J: TRBJ2-3
D: -
V: TRBV12-3/TRBV12-4

DNA: TGCAGTGTCCTTGCGGGGGAACAGAACACCGGGGAGCTGTTTTTT
CDR3: CSVLAGEQNTGELFF
size: once
J: TRBJ2-2
D: TRBD2
V: TRBV20-1

DNA: TGTGCCAGCAGCGACCGGGTCCAAGGAGATACGCAGTATTTT
CDR3: CASSDRVQGDTQYF
size: -
J: TRBJ2-3
D: -
V: TRBV7-2

DNA: TGCGCCAGCAGCTACCTACTGACAGGGACTCAAGAGACCCAGTACTTC
CDR3: CASSYLLTGTQETQYF
size: -
J: TRBJ2-5
D: -
V: TRBV5-1

DNA: TGTGCCACCAGTGATTTGGAGGGCGCAAAACTGTTTTTT
CDR3: CATSDLEGAKLFF
size: many
J: TRBJ1-4
D: -
V: TRBV24-1

DNA: TGTGCCAGCAGCTTTCCAGGAGCGGGGTTAAGTGGTGAGCAGTTCTTC
CDR3: CASSFPGAGLSGEQFF
size: many
J: TRBJ2-1
D: TRBD2
V: TRBV12-3/TRBV12-4

DNA: TGCAGTGCTCCGGACCTAGCGGGGGCCTCCTACAATGAGCAGTTCTTC
CDR3: CSAPDLAGASYNEQFF
size: many
J: TRBJ2-1
D: TRBD2
V: TRBV20-1

DNA: TGCAGTGCTAGAGGGGTAGCGGGAGACTACGAGCAGTACTTC
CDR3: CSARGVAGDYEQYF
size: few
J: TRBJ2-7
D: TRBD2
V: TRBV20-1

DNA: TGCGCCAGCAGCCATCCCCCGCCCCTAGCGGGAGTGTATGAGCAGTTCTTC
CDR3: CASSHPPPLAGVYEQFF
size: -
J: TRBJ2-1
D: TRBD2
V: TRBV4-3

DNA: TGTGCCAGCAGTTTTCGGCAAGCCCACAATGAGCAGTTCTTC
CDR3: CASSFRQAHNEQFF
size: many
J: TRBJ2-1
D: -
V: TRBV12-3/TRBV12-4